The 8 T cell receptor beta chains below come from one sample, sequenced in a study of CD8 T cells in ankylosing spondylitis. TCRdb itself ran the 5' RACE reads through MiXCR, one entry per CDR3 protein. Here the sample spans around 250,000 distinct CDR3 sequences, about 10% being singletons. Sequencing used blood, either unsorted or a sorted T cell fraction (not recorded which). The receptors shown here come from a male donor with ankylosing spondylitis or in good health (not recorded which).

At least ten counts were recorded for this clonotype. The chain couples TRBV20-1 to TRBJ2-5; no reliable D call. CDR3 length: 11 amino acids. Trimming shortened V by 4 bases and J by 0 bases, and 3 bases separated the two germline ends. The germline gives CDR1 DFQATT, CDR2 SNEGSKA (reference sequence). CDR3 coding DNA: TGCAGTGCTACTGACCAAGAGACCCAGTACTTC. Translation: CSATDQETQYF.

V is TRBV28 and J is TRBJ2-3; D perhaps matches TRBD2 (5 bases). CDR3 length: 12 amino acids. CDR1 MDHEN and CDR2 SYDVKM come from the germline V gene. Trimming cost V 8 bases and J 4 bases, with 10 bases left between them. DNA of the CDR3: TGTGCCAGCTGTGATAGCGCAGATACGCAGTATTTT. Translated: CASCDSADTQYF.

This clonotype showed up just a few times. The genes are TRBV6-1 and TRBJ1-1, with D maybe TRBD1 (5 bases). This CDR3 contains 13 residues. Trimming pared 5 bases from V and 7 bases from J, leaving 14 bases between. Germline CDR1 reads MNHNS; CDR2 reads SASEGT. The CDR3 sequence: CASSPQGEGEAFF. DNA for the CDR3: TGTGCCAGCAGTCCCCAAGGGGAGGGTGAAGCTTTCTTT.

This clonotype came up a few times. The CDR3 loop reads CASSYHATANGGEQYF. For the CDR3, the DNA is TGTGCCAGCAGTTACCACGCTACGGCCAACGGTGGCGAGCAGTACTTC. The chain uses TRBV6-5 and TRBJ2-7; no firm D call. This CDR3 has 16 amino acids. The V and J ends lost 2 bases and 6 bases respectively, with 20 bases between them. Germline V gene sequence: CDR1 MNHEY, CDR2 SVGAGI.

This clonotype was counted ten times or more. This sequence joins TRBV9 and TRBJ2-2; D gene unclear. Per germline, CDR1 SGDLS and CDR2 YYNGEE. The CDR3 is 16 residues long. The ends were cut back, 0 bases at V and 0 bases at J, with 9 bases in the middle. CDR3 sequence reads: CASSVATDPNTGELFF. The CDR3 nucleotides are TGTGCCAGCAGCGTAGCTACAGACCCGAACACCGGGGAGCTGTTTTTT. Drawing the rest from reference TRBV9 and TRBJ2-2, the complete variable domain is DSGVTQTPKHLITATGQRVTLRCSPRSGDLSVYWYQQSLDQGLQFLIQYYNGEERAKGNILERFSAQQFPDLHSELNLSSLELGDSALYFCASSVATDPNTGELFFGEGSRLTVL.

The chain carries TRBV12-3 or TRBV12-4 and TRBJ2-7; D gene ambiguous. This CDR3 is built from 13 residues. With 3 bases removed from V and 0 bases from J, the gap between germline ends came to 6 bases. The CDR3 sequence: CASSFAVSYEQYF. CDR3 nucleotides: TGTGCCAGCAGTTTTGCAGTCTCCTACGAGCAGTACTTC.

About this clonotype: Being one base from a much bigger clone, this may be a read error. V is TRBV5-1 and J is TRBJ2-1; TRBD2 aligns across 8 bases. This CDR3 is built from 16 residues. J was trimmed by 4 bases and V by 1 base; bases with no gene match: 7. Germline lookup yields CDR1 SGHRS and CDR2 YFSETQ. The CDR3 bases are TGCGCCAGCAGCTTGATAACAAGCGGGGGTTACAATGAGCAGTTCTTC. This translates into CASSLITSGGYNEQFF. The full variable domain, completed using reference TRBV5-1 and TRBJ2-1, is KAGVTQTPRYLIKTRGQQVTLSCSPISGHRSVSWYQQTPGQGLQFLFEYFSETQRNKGNFPGRFSGRQFSNSRSEMNVSTLELGDSALYLCASSLITSGGYNEQFFGPGTRLTVL.

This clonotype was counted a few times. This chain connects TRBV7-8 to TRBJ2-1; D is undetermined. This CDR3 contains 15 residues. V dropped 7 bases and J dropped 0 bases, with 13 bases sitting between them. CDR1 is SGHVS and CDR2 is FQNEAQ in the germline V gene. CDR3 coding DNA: TGTGCCAGCACCAAAGACGGTAGCTCCTACAATGAGCAGTTCTTC. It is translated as CASTKDGSSYNEQFF.